Listed below are T cell receptor beta chains from one sample, sequenced in a study of response to subunit inactivated influenza vaccine. Via MiXCR, TCRdb re-called the RT-PCR reads, giving one row per CDR3 protein. The sample comprises 450,000 to 600,000 distinct CDR3 sequences, roughly 8.2% of which are singletons, and 10% to 15% rests with the top ten. This specimen consisted of PBMCs from blood, obtained around 25 months after vaccination. The receptors come from a man in his fifties or sixties who received an inactivated influenza vaccine. Each CDR3 is given with its conserved first and last residue. The D gene is left open where the match is weak. Some rows have no size entry. The others give once, few or many, or a class for an expanded clone.

j_gene: TRBJ2-1; abundance: few; v_gene: TRBV20-1; d_gene: NA; CDR3nt: TGCAGTGGGCTCGAGGCCCACTACAATGAGCAGTTCTTC; CDR3aa: CSGLEAHYNEQFF
j_gene: TRBJ2-1; abundance: many; v_gene: TRBV12-3/TRBV12-4; d_gene: TRBD2; CDR3nt: TGTGCCAGCAGTCCCCCGGGACTAGCGGGGTACAATGAGCAGTTCTTC; CDR3aa: CASSPPGLAGYNEQFF
j_gene: TRBJ1-6; abundance: many; v_gene: TRBV3-1; d_gene: NA; CDR3nt: TGTGCCAGCAGCCAAGTCAGGGGATCACCCCTCCACTTT; CDR3aa: CASSQVRGSPLHF
j_gene: TRBJ2-7; abundance: NA; v_gene: TRBV3-1; d_gene: NA; CDR3nt: TGTGCCAGCAGCCCTGGGACCCGGTACCCCTACGAGCAGTACTTC; CDR3aa: CASSPGTRYPYEQYF
j_gene: TRBJ2-7; abundance: many; v_gene: TRBV6-5; d_gene: TRBD2; CDR3nt: TGTGCCAGCAGTTACTCTGTGACTAGCCGTGGTCTCCCTTACGAGCAGTACTTC; CDR3aa: CASSYSVTSRGLPYEQYF
j_gene: TRBJ2-1; abundance: few; v_gene: TRBV19; d_gene: NA; CDR3nt: TGTGCCAGTAGTGCGTTGCATGAGCAGTTCTTC; CDR3aa: CASSALHEQFF
j_gene: TRBJ2-1; abundance: many; v_gene: TRBV9; d_gene: NA; CDR3nt: TGTGCCAGCAGCGTAGCGATAGGGAGTAATGAGCAGTTCTTC; CDR3aa: CASSVAIGSNEQFF
j_gene: TRBJ2-2; abundance: few; v_gene: TRBV5-1; d_gene: TRBD2; CDR3nt: TGCGCCAGCAGTCCTGATATTGGGACTAGTGGAACCGGGGAGCTGTTTTTT; CDR3aa: CASSPDIGTSGTGELFF
j_gene: TRBJ2-3; abundance: NA; v_gene: TRBV20-1; d_gene: TRBD2; CDR3nt: TGCAGTGCTAGATCCCCGGCGGGACTAGCAGATACGCAGTATTTT; CDR3aa: CSARSPAGLADTQYF
j_gene: TRBJ2-2; abundance: few; v_gene: TRBV28; d_gene: NA; CDR3nt: TGTGCCAGCGGATTAGTTGGCAGGGTTACCGGGGAGCTGTTTTTT; CDR3aa: CASGLVGRVTGELFF
j_gene: TRBJ2-3; abundance: few; v_gene: TRBV28; d_gene: TRBD2; CDR3nt: TGTGCCAGCAGTCCTGGGGGAGTCGCGGGAGGGATAGATACGCAGTATTTT; CDR3aa: CASSPGGVAGGIDTQYF
j_gene: TRBJ1-1; abundance: few; v_gene: TRBV12-3/TRBV12-4; d_gene: NA; CDR3nt: TGTGCCAGCAGACTCCAGGGGCTAGGAGAAGCTTTCTTT; CDR3aa: CASRLQGLGEAFF
j_gene: TRBJ2-3; abundance: NA; v_gene: TRBV27; d_gene: NA; CDR3nt: TGTGCCAGCAGTTTTTCGAACTTCGGAGATACGCAGTATTTT; CDR3aa: CASSFSNFGDTQYF
j_gene: TRBJ2-2; abundance: NA; v_gene: TRBV14; d_gene: NA; CDR3nt: TGTGCCAGCAGCCAAGATCAGCGGGACACCGGGGAGCTGTTTTTT; CDR3aa: CASSQDQRDTGELFF
j_gene: TRBJ2-7; abundance: few; v_gene: TRBV20-1; d_gene: NA; CDR3nt: TGCAGTGCTAGGGCGCACTCCTACGAGCAGTACTTC; CDR3aa: CSARAHSYEQYF
j_gene: TRBJ2-5; abundance: few; v_gene: TRBV3-1; d_gene: NA; CDR3nt: TGTGCCAGCAGCCCCCGTAGGCTCTTGGAGACCCAGTACTTC; CDR3aa: CASSPRRLLETQYF
j_gene: TRBJ2-2; abundance: few; v_gene: TRBV10-3; d_gene: TRBD2; CDR3nt: TGTGCCATCAGGGGGGTTTCGGGTAGCGGGAATTCCGGGGAGCTGTTTTTT; CDR3aa: CAIRGVSGSGNSGELFF
j_gene: TRBJ2-7; abundance: few; v_gene: TRBV6-1; d_gene: NA; CDR3nt: TGTGCCAGCAGTAGACAGTCCGGCTACGAGCAGTACTTC; CDR3aa: CASSRQSGYEQYF
j_gene: TRBJ1-1; abundance: few; v_gene: TRBV5-1; d_gene: NA; CDR3nt: TGCGCCAGCAGCTTGCTTGGCAGGGGCACTGAAGCTTTCTTT; CDR3aa: CASSLLGRGTEAFF
j_gene: TRBJ2-1; abundance: few; v_gene: TRBV5-5; d_gene: TRBD2; CDR3nt: TGTGCCAGCAGCCTAGCGGTTCCTTCCTACAATGAGCAGTTCTTC; CDR3aa: CASSLAVPSYNEQFF
j_gene: TRBJ2-1; abundance: many; v_gene: TRBV30; d_gene: TRBD2; CDR3nt: TGTGCCTGGAGAGGAGCGGGGTTAAACAATGAGCAGTTCTTC; CDR3aa: CAWRGAGLNNEQFF
j_gene: TRBJ2-1; abundance: many; v_gene: TRBV30; d_gene: TRBD2; CDR3nt: TGTGCCTGGAGGAAACTAGCGGGAGGGATGAATGAGCAGTTCTTC; CDR3aa: CAWRKLAGGMNEQFF
j_gene: TRBJ2-7; abundance: few; v_gene: TRBV20-1; d_gene: TRBD2; CDR3nt: TGCAGTGCTAGCGGTCGAGGTAGTAGCGGGAGTGTGGGCGAGCAGTACTTC; CDR3aa: CSASGRGSSGSVGEQYF
j_gene: TRBJ1-6; abundance: many; v_gene: TRBV12-3/TRBV12-4; d_gene: TRBD1; CDR3nt: TGTGCCAGCAGTTTAGGACAGGGGGCTTATTCACCCCTCCACTTT; CDR3aa: CASSLGQGAYSPLHF
j_gene: TRBJ2-5; abundance: many; v_gene: TRBV28; d_gene: NA; CDR3nt: TGTGCCAGCAGTCCAAGTAAGGGGAACAGCGCTCGAACCAAGATAAGGCAGTACTTC; CDR3aa: CASSPSKGNSARTKIRQYF
j_gene: TRBJ2-1; abundance: few; v_gene: TRBV7-2; d_gene: NA; CDR3nt: TGTGCCAGCAGCTTAGAAAGCCTTGCTGAGCAGTTCTTC; CDR3aa: CASSLESLAEQFF
j_gene: TRBJ2-5; abundance: few; v_gene: TRBV10-3; d_gene: NA; CDR3nt: TGTGCCATCAGTGGGGGACGAGATCAAGAGACCCAGTACTTC; CDR3aa: CAISGGRDQETQYF
j_gene: TRBJ2-2; abundance: few; v_gene: TRBV5-1; d_gene: NA; CDR3nt: TGCGCCAGCAGCCCAGGGGATAACACCGGGGAGCTGTTTTTT; CDR3aa: CASSPGDNTGELFF
j_gene: TRBJ2-3; abundance: NA; v_gene: TRBV4-1; d_gene: TRBD2; CDR3nt: TGCGCCAGCAGCGAAAAAACGGGGGGTGAGCCGTATTTT; CDR3aa: CASSEKTGGEPYF
j_gene: TRBJ2-5; abundance: NA; v_gene: TRBV3-1; d_gene: NA; CDR3nt: TGTGCCAGCAGCCAAGGGGTTACTAGGGGCTTGGAGACCCAGTACTTC; CDR3aa: CASSQGVTRGLETQYF
j_gene: TRBJ2-1; abundance: many; v_gene: TRBV20-1; d_gene: TRBD2; CDR3nt: TGCAGTGCTTCTAGACTAGCGGGACAGAGCTCCTACAATGAGCAGTTCTTC; CDR3aa: CSASRLAGQSSYNEQFF
j_gene: TRBJ1-5; abundance: many; v_gene: TRBV6-2/TRBV6-3; d_gene: NA; CDR3nt: TGTGCCAGCAGTCCGGGGCGACATTACGCCGGCAATCAGCCCCAGCATTTT; CDR3aa: CASSPGRHYAGNQPQHF
j_gene: TRBJ2-7; abundance: few; v_gene: TRBV6-5; d_gene: NA; CDR3nt: TGTGCCAGCAGTTGGGGGCACGGACCCTACGAGCAGTACTTC; CDR3aa: CASSWGHGPYEQYF
j_gene: TRBJ2-3; abundance: many; v_gene: TRBV7-6; d_gene: TRBD2; CDR3nt: TGTGCCAGCAGCTTTTACAGCGGGGGGACAACAGATACGCAGTATTTT; CDR3aa: CASSFYSGGTTDTQYF
j_gene: TRBJ1-6; abundance: many; v_gene: TRBV28; d_gene: NA; CDR3nt: TGTGCCAGCAGTCACAGATACCCCCTCCACTTT; CDR3aa: CASSHRYPLHF
j_gene: TRBJ2-3; abundance: NA; v_gene: TRBV25-1; d_gene: TRBD2; CDR3nt: TGTGCCAGCAGTCGTCTAGCGGGAGAGATCACAGATACGCAGTATTTT; CDR3aa: CASSRLAGEITDTQYF
j_gene: TRBJ1-4; abundance: NA; v_gene: TRBV7-2; d_gene: TRBD1; CDR3nt: TGTGCCAGCAGCCCGGGACAGGGCGGAAAACTGTTTTTT; CDR3aa: CASSPGQGGKLFF
j_gene: TRBJ2-7; abundance: NA; v_gene: TRBV28; d_gene: TRBD1; CDR3nt: TGTGCCAGCAGTCTCAGGGGGCGCGACGAGCAGTACTTC; CDR3aa: CASSLRGRDEQYF
j_gene: TRBJ2-3; abundance: many; v_gene: TRBV3-1; d_gene: NA; CDR3nt: TGTGCCAGCGGGACCCCCGGCTCTGATACGCAGTATTTT; CDR3aa: CASGTPGSDTQYF
j_gene: TRBJ2-7; abundance: few; v_gene: TRBV7-6; d_gene: NA; CDR3nt: TGTGCCAGCAGCCTTCACGACAAATACGAGCAGTACTTC; CDR3aa: CASSLHDKYEQYF
j_gene: TRBJ1-6; abundance: few; v_gene: TRBV20-1; d_gene: NA; CDR3nt: TGCAGTGCTAGAGATCTGCCAGGGGAGGGTTCACCCCTCCACTTT; CDR3aa: CSARDLPGEGSPLHF
j_gene: TRBJ2-7; abundance: few; v_gene: TRBV7-2; d_gene: NA; CDR3nt: TGTGCCAGCAGCCTATTTAAGACCCTCTCCTACGAGCAGTACTTC; CDR3aa: CASSLFKTLSYEQYF